This record concerns one T cell receptor (beta chain) sequence. These data belong to a study of technical replicates of blood from a few donors. The CDR3 runs to 13 residues. Trimming took 5 bases from V and 5 from J, leaving 10 bases between them. CDR1 is LGHNT and CDR2 is FRNRAP in the germline V gene. Sequencing was performed with immunoSEQ multiplex PCR; in TCRdb, only in-frame clones are kept and a portion is missing. The table has approximately 79,000 clones, around 90% seen once. Sequencing used T cells isolated from PBMCs. This TCR came from a human donor in good health. V is TRBV12-5 and J is TRBJ2-1; a possible D gene is TRBD1 (6 bases). The CDR3 protein is CASGRRQDNEQFF. The CDR3 coding sequence is TGTGCTAGTGGTCGTCGACAGGACAATGAGCAGTTCTTC.